This TCR beta chain came from a study of blood T cell repertoires in COVID-19. Study-wide context: Some COVID-19 samples were acute and others convalescent; all came from the United States, Italy and Spain.

V trimming: 3 bases; J trimming: 5 bases; junction bases outside the gene matches: 4. Germline V CDR1 and CDR2: SGDLS, YYNGEE. The CDR3 runs to 14 residues. Authors' processing steps: Researchers report that nucleated cell counts were estimated from reference gene primer amplification. The method was immunoSEQ multiplex PCR; TCRdb's version includes in-frame clones alone and lacks a portion of them. The V and J calls and clone size are taken from that table; D and trimming were inferred from the DNA. The table records about 140,000 clones, about nine tenths of them present only once. The TCR was taken from a middle-aged man with active or convalescent COVID-19. The V and J genes are TRBV9 and TRBJ2-2, with 7 bases matching TRBD1. Sample: peripheral blood. In nucleotides, the CDR3 is TGTGCCAGCAGCGAACAGGGGCCGACCGGGGAGCTGTTTTTT. Its translation is CASSEQGPTGELFF.